This T cell receptor (beta chain) was recovered during a study of response to subunit inactivated influenza vaccine. The V end lost 1 base, the J end lost 1 base, and 11 bases lay between the germline ends. The CDR3 loop spans 17 amino acids. TCRdb redid the calling of the RT-PCR reads with MiXCR, one entry per CDR3 protein. Counted here are 500,000 to 550,000 distinct CDR3 sequences, 6% to 9% occurring once; the ten biggest clones make up about an eighth. The sequencing used PBMCs from blood, collected 23 months after vaccination. The chain couples TRBV12-3 or TRBV12-4 to TRBJ2-6, with a possible D match to TRBD2 (6 bases). This TCR was sampled from a man aged 50 to 69 who received an inactivated influenza vaccine. The CDR3 nucleotides read TGTGCCAGCAGTTTAGAAGGAGGGGAGTCTGGGGCCAACGTCCTGACTTTC. Residues: CASSLEGGESGANVLTF.